What follows is one T cell receptor (beta chain) and its context. This sample is drawn from a study of T cell changes during pregnancy in multiple sclerosis. Data came from immunoSEQ multiplex PCR; TCRdb stores just in-frame clones and leaves some out. The sample holds roughly 30,000 clones; around 90% are singletons and the top ten take about 0.5%. CDR3 length equals 13 residues. The V end was cut by 4 bases, the J end by 7 bases, with 13 bases between. The germline gives CDR1 SNHLY, CDR2 FYNNEI. Sequences were derived from CD4+ T cells from peripheral blood mononuclear cells, sampled in the first trimester of pregnancy. The source of this sequence is a female donor in good health, enrolled as a control in a pregnancy study. This sequence joins TRBV2 and TRBJ1-2; D is undetermined. CDR3 amino acids: CASSGEGISGYTF. The CDR3, as DNA: TGTGCCAGCAGTGGGGAGGGTATAAGTGGCTACACCTTC.